This T cell receptor beta chain emerged from a study of blood T cell repertoires in COVID-19. The CDR3 has 14 residues. The V gene end was trimmed by 2 bases and the J gene end by 10 bases; junction bases not matched to a gene: 9. Germline-derived CDR1 and CDR2 are MDHEN and SYDVKM. Sequenced by immunoSEQ multiplex PCR; TCRdb stores in-frame clones only, minus some. The table includes about 430,000 clones, roughly 88% detected once. Participants spanned ages about 18 to 95 years and resided in 20 to 30 US areas. The sample was PBMCs or T cells enriched from blood (not recorded which). The V gene is TRBV28, the J gene TRBJ1-2; TRBD1 aligns across 8 bases. The sequence was obtained from a woman under 30 who had been exposed to COVID-19. CDR3 sequence (DNA): TGTGCCAGCAGTTTAACGGACAGGGAATCGGTCTACACCTTC. Its translation: CASSLTDRESVYTF.